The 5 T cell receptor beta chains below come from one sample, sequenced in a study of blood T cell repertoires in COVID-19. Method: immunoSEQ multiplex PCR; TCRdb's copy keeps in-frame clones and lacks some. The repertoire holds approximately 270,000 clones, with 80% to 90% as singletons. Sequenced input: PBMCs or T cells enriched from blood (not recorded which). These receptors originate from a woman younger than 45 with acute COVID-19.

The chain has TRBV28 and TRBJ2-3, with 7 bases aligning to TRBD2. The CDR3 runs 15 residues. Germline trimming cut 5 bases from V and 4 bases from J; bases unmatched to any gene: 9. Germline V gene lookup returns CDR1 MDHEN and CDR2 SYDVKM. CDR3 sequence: CASSTPLASSDTQYF. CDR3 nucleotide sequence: TGTGCCAGCAGTACCCCACTAGCGTCGTCAGATACGCAGTATTTT.

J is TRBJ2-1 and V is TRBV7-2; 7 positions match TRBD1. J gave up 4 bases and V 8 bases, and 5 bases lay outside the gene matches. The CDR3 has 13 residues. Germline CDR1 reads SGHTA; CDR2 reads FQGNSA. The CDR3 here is CASQGDGYNEQFF. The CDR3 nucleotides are TGTGCCAGCCAGGGGGACGGGTACAATGAGCAGTTCTTC.

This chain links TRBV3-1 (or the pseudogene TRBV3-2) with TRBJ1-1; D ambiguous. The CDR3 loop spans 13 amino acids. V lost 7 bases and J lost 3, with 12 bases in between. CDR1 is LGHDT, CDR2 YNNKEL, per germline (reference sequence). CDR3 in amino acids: CASNKEGYTEAFF. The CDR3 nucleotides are TGTGCCAGCAATAAGGAGGGATACACTGAAGCTTTCTTT.

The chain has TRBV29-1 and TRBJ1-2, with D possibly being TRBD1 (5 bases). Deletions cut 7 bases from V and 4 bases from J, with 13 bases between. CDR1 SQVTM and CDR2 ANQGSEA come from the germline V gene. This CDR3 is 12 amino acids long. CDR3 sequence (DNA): TGCAGCGGACTCAGGGTTCCCTATGGCTACACCTTC. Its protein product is CSGLRVPYGYTF.

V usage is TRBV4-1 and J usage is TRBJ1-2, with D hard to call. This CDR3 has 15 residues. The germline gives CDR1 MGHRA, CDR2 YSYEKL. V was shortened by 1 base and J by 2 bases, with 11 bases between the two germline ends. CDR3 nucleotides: TGCGCCAGCAGCCAAGGGAGAGGGCCAAACTATGGCTACACCTTC. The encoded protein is CASSQGRGPNYGYTF.